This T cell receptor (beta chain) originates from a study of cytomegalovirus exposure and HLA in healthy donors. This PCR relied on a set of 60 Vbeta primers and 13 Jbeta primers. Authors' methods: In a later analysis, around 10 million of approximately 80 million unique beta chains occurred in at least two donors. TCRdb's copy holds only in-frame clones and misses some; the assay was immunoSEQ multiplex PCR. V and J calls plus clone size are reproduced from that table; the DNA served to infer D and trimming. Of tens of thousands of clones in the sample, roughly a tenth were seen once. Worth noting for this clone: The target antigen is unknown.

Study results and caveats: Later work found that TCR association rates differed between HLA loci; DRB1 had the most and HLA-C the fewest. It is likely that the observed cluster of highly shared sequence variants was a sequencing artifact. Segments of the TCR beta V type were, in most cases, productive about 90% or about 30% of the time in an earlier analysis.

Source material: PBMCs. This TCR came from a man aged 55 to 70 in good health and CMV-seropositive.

The CDR3 is CASSVDAGNVKDGYTF. The CDR3 DNA sequence: TGTGCCAGCAGCGTAGATGCGGGAAATGTGAAGGATGGCTACACCTTC. The chain couples TRBV9 to TRBJ1-2; D remains ambiguous. There are 16 residues in the CDR3. The germline CDR1 and CDR2 sequences are SGDLS and YYNGEE. The V end was cut by 0 bases, the J end by 6 bases, with 18 bases between.